These T cell receptor beta chains were read from a single sample in a study of siplizumab effects on memory and regulatory T cells. Clones were read by immunoSEQ multiplex PCR, and TCRdb kept only the in-frame ones, dropping some. Altogether 57,000 or so clones are present, 85% to 95% being singletons, with the ten largest covering about two fifths. The sequenced sample was CD8+ T cells sorted from blood. These receptors were collected from a human donor in good health. The CDR3 runs from the conserved cysteine through the conserved F or W. The D gene is left open where the match is weak.

j_call: TRBJ1-5
d_call: NA
v_call: TRBV5-6
cdr3_nt: TGTGCCAGCAGCCCGGCCCCTAATCAGCCCCAGCATTTT
cdr3_aa: CASSPAPNQPQHF

j_call: TRBJ2-7
d_call: NA
v_call: TRBV7-9
cdr3_nt: TGTGCCAGCAGCTTGACAGTTGCCGATTACGAGCAGTACTTC
cdr3_aa: CASSLTVADYEQYF

j_call: TRBJ2-3
d_call: TRBD2
v_call: TRBV27
cdr3_nt: TGTGCCAGCATCGCTAGCGGGAGGGCCGGAGATACGCAGTATTTT
cdr3_aa: CASIASGRAGDTQYF

j_call: TRBJ2-3
d_call: NA
v_call: TRBV9
cdr3_nt: TGTGCCAGCAGCGTAATGGCCGGGGATACGCAGTATTTT
cdr3_aa: CASSVMAGDTQYF

j_call: TRBJ1-5
d_call: TRBD1
v_call: TRBV6-1
cdr3_nt: TGTGCCAGCATGAGAGGGACAGGGGACAATCAGCCCCAGCATTTT
cdr3_aa: CASMRGTGDNQPQHF

j_call: TRBJ2-1
d_call: TRBD2
v_call: TRBV5-6
cdr3_nt: TGTGCCAGCAGCATTAGCGGGAGAGGTGGGAATGAGCAGTTCTTC
cdr3_aa: CASSISGRGGNEQFF

j_call: TRBJ2-5
d_call: TRBD1
v_call: TRBV7-6
cdr3_nt: TGTGCCAGCAGCGCCGTTACGATCATGGGGACAGGGGACTACGGCGAAGAGACCCAGTACTTC
cdr3_aa: CASSAVTIMGTGDYGEETQYF

j_call: TRBJ2-1
d_call: NA
v_call: TRBV9
cdr3_nt: TGTGCCAGCACTACGCCCCCATACAATGAGCAGTTCTTC
cdr3_aa: CASTTPPYNEQFF

j_call: TRBJ2-7
d_call: NA
v_call: TRBV15
cdr3_nt: TGTGCCACCAGCAGAGATCGTTGGGACTCAAGCTACGAGCAGTACTTC
cdr3_aa: CATSRDRWDSSYEQYF

j_call: TRBJ2-2
d_call: NA
v_call: TRBV29-1
cdr3_nt: TGCAGCGTTTTCGAGGGGAACACCGGGGAGCTGTTTTTT
cdr3_aa: CSVFEGNTGELFF

j_call: TRBJ1-3
d_call: NA
v_call: TRBV25-1
cdr3_nt: TGTGCCAGCAGTGATCATACCCCCCCAGGCTCTGGAAACACCATATATTTT
cdr3_aa: CASSDHTPPGSGNTIYF

j_call: TRBJ2-5
d_call: TRBD2
v_call: TRBV7-3
cdr3_nt: TGTGCCAGCAGCTCCGGCGGGGGGAGGCAAGAGACCCAGTACTTC
cdr3_aa: CASSSGGGRQETQYF

j_call: TRBJ1-1
d_call: NA
v_call: TRBV2
cdr3_nt: TGTGCCAGCAGTGAAAATGCGAACACTGAAGCTTTCTTT
cdr3_aa: CASSENANTEAFF

j_call: TRBJ2-7
d_call: NA
v_call: TRBV27
cdr3_nt: TGTGCCAGCAGTTTTTCGGGGGTGGCTTACGAGCAGTACTTC
cdr3_aa: CASSFSGVAYEQYF

j_call: TRBJ1-2
d_call: NA
v_call: TRBV6-6
cdr3_nt: TGTGCCAGCAGCCCCACTAGGGGAGGAGACTATGGCTACACCTTC
cdr3_aa: CASSPTRGGDYGYTF

j_call: TRBJ1-3
d_call: NA
v_call: TRBV18
cdr3_nt: TGTGCCAGCTCACCAGGGTCAGGTTACTCTGGAAACACCATATATTTT
cdr3_aa: CASSPGSGYSGNTIYF

j_call: TRBJ2-7
d_call: NA
v_call: TRBV7-6
cdr3_nt: TGTGCCAGCGCCCTTCGCGGGGGCTATTACGAGCAGTACTTC
cdr3_aa: CASALRGGYYEQYF

j_call: TRBJ2-7
d_call: TRBD1
v_call: TRBV27
cdr3_nt: TGTGCCAGCAGCACACCTTCAGGGGGTAAGAGGGACGAGCAGTACTTC
cdr3_aa: CASSTPSGGKRDEQYF

j_call: TRBJ2-7
d_call: NA
v_call: TRBV13
cdr3_nt: TGTGCCAGCAGCGGCCCGGGACCCAGCTCCTACGAGCAGTACTTC
cdr3_aa: CASSGPGPSSYEQYF

j_call: TRBJ2-2
d_call: NA
v_call: TRBV5-1
cdr3_nt: TGCGCCAGCCAGGGGAACACCGGGGAGCTGTTTTTT
cdr3_aa: CASQGNTGELFF

j_call: TRBJ2-7
d_call: TRBD1
v_call: TRBV9
cdr3_nt: TGTGCCAGCAGCGTAGGGACAGGGGCCGCCTACGAGCAGTACTTC
cdr3_aa: CASSVGTGAAYEQYF

j_call: TRBJ1-1
d_call: TRBD1
v_call: TRBV7-6
cdr3_nt: TGTGCCAGCGCAACAGGGGCGAACACTGAAGCTTTCTTT
cdr3_aa: CASATGANTEAFF

j_call: TRBJ2-3
d_call: NA
v_call: TRBV10-1
cdr3_nt: TGCGCCAGCAGTTCTGCAGATACGCAGTATTTT
cdr3_aa: CASSSADTQYF

j_call: TRBJ1-1
d_call: NA
v_call: TRBV28
cdr3_nt: TGTGCCAGCAGTTCCCCCCCCTGGAACACTGAAGCTTTCTTT
cdr3_aa: CASSSPPWNTEAFF

j_call: TRBJ2-7
d_call: TRBD2
v_call: TRBV11-2
cdr3_nt: TGTGCCAGCAGCCTACTCATGGTGGGAGGGCCAGGGGAGCAGTACTTC
cdr3_aa: CASSLLMVGGPGEQYF

j_call: TRBJ2-1
d_call: NA
v_call: TRBV27
cdr3_nt: TGTGCCAGCCCGGACCGCTCCTACAATGAGCAGTTCTTC
cdr3_aa: CASPDRSYNEQFF

j_call: TRBJ1-5
d_call: NA
v_call: TRBV27
cdr3_nt: TGTGCCAGCAGCCTATCAGTAAATCAGCCCCAGCATTTT
cdr3_aa: CASSLSVNQPQHF

j_call: TRBJ2-5
d_call: TRBD2
v_call: TRBV10-2
cdr3_nt: TGCGCCACGCGGGGGGGAGAGACCCAGTACTTC
cdr3_aa: CATRGGETQYF